Below are 19 T cell receptor beta chains sequenced from a single sample in a study of ipilimumab plus nivolumab after autologous stem cell transplantation. The data were produced by immunoSEQ multiplex PCR, yet TCRdb's version contains in-frame clones alone and is incomplete. In the table there are around 19,000 clones, around 81% of which are singletons. Here the sequenced sample was PBMCs, taken in a trial of ipilimumab plus nivolumab as post-transplant consolidation. The receptor set was obtained from a male donor with diffuse large B-cell lymphoma.

This sequence joins TRBV5-1 and TRBJ2-1; no reliable D call. V was trimmed by 0 bases and J by 4 bases, leaving 11 bases between them. In germline, CDR1 is SGHRS, CDR2 YFSETQ. The CDR3 has 15 residues. This CDR3 is CASSLEVALYNEQFF. CDR3 bases: TGCGCCAGCAGCTTGGAGGTAGCTCTTTACAATGAGCAGTTCTTC.

This chain uses TRBV27 with TRBJ2-1; tentative D call: TRBD2 (5 bases). Germline CDR1 reads MNHEY; CDR2 reads SMNVEV (reference sequence). Trimming left V 5 bases short and J 6 bases short, with 17 bases between. This CDR3 has 15 amino acids. The CDR3 is CASSRERNRANEQFF. Here the CDR3 DNA reads TGTGCCAGCAGTCGAGAGCGGAACCGAGCCAATGAGCAGTTCTTC.

This clone has only one observation. This chain uses TRBV6-1 with TRBJ1-1; no reliable D call. The ends were cut back, 6 bases at V and 4 bases at J, with 9 bases in the middle. This CDR3 contains 12 residues. Germline V gene sequence: CDR1 MNHNS, CDR2 SASEGT. The CDR3 coding sequence is TGTGCCAGCAGGGATAGGATCACTGAAGCTTTCTTT. This translates into CASRDRITEAFF.

The J gene is TRBJ2-5, the V gene TRBV18; TRBD1 aligns across 10 bases. V dropped 3 bases and J dropped 4; count of bases not matched to a gene: 5. The CDR3 length is 15 residues. CDR1 is KGHSH, CDR2 LQKENI, per germline. CDR3 in amino acids: CASSPLGDRGETQYF. DNA for the CDR3: TGTGCCAGCTCACCCCTCGGGGACAGGGGAGAGACCCAGTACTTC.

The J gene is TRBJ2-4, the V gene TRBV18; 8 nucleotides match TRBD2. The CDR3 length is 19 residues. The ends lost 2 bases at V and 0 bases at J; junction bases unmatched: 12. Germline V gene data show CDR1 as KGHSH and CDR2 as LQKENI. CDR3 region: CASSPVWTSFNLAKNIQYF. CDR3 in DNA: TGTGCCAGCTCACCAGTGTGGACTAGCTTTAACTTAGCCAAAAACATTCAGTACTTC.

This chain joins TRBV7-2 and TRBJ2-5; 8 positions match TRBD1. The J call is in doubt because the DNA end fits TRBJ2-7 better. The CDR3 extends over 14 amino acids. Germline values: CDR1 SGHTA, CDR2 FQGNSA. DNA of the CDR3: TGTGCCAGCAGCGTCAGGGGGCGATCCTACGAGCAGTACTTC. It encodes CASSVRGRSYEQYF.

The chain has TRBV10-1 and TRBJ2-5; D remains ambiguous. This CDR3 spans 13 amino acids. The germline V and J ends were trimmed by 0 bases and 5 bases, with 7 bases remaining between them. Germline V gives CDR1 WNHNN, CDR2 SYGVQD (reference sequence). The CDR3 sequence: CASSESYRETQYF. The CDR3 DNA sequence: TGCGCCAGCAGTGAGTCGTACCGGGAGACCCAGTACTTC.

This clone was picked up a small number of times. The rearrangement uses TRBV27 and TRBJ2-7; 7 bases agree with TRBD2. After removal of 6 bases from V and 3 bases from J, the junction contained 11 bases not matched to a gene. Germline V gene lookup returns CDR1 MNHEY and CDR2 SMNVEV (reference sequence). The CDR3 is 15 amino acids. The CDR3 DNA is TGTGCCAGCAGAACAAATCGGGACTATCTCTACGAGCAGTACTTC. This translates into CASRTNRDYLYEQYF.

V is TRBV27 and J is TRBJ2-2; D is undetermined. Germline V gene lookup returns CDR1 MNHEY and CDR2 SMNVEV (reference sequence). V dropped 2 bases and J dropped 5 bases, with 9 bases sitting between them. The CDR3 is 14 residues long. In DNA form, the CDR3 reads TGTGCCAGCAGTTTAGGGTGGGGAACCGGGGAGCTGTTTTTT. Translated: CASSLGWGTGELFF.

The chain uses TRBV5-1 and TRBJ2-3; 8 bases are shared with TRBD2. The germline V gene encodes CDR1 SGHRS and CDR2 YFSETQ. CDR3 length equals 15 residues. Unmatched junction bases numbered 2, after V lost 2 bases and J lost 0 bases. The CDR3 region is CASSLGGGSTDTQYF. The CDR3 DNA is TGCGCCAGCAGCTTAGGCGGGGGGAGCACAGATACGCAGTATTTT.

J is TRBJ1-5 and V is TRBV19, with unresolved D. The CDR3 covers 14 residues. Looked up from germline, CDR1 is LNHDA and CDR2 is SQIVND (reference sequence). Trimming removed 5 bases at V and 5 bases at J, with 13 bases between. The chain's CDR3 is CASSLKAGDQPQHF. The CDR3 region has the DNA TGTGCCAGTAGTCTTAAGGCAGGAGATCAGCCCCAGCATTTT.

The chain carries TRBV6-5 and TRBJ2-7; D might be TRBD1 (6 bases). With 4 bases removed from V and 9 bases from J, the gap between germline ends came to 16 bases. The CDR3 loop spans 13 amino acids. CDR1 is MNHEY, CDR2 SVGAGI, per germline. CDR3: CASSSPQGPRQYF. The DNA of the CDR3 is TGTGCCAGCAGTTCCCCCCAGGGGCCGAGGCAGTACTTC.

V and J are TRBV7-9 and TRBJ2-7, with D perhaps matching TRBD1 or TRBD2 (5 bases each). In germline, CDR1 is SEHNR, CDR2 FQNEAQ (reference sequence). V was clipped by 4 bases and J by 5 bases, with 15 bases between them. CDR3 size: 14 residues. CDR3 DNA sequence: TGTGCCAGCAGCTCCCCGGGACGCCCGCACGAGCAGTACTTC. It specifies CASSSPGRPHEQYF. The full variable domain, with the rest looked up from reference TRBV7-9 and TRBJ2-7, is DTGVSQNPRHKITKRGQNVTFRCDPISEHNRLYWYRQTLGQGPEFLTYFQNEAQLEKSRLLSDRFSAERPKGSFSTLEIQRTEQGDSAMYLCASSSPGRPHEQYFGPGTRLTVT.

The rearrangement links TRBV4-3 to TRBJ2-2; D is ambiguous. CDR1 and CDR2 (germline): LGHNA, YSLEER. Trimming stripped 6 bases from V and 3 bases from J, with 20 bases between. This CDR3 contains 17 residues. Here the CDR3 DNA reads TGCGCCAGCAGTCTATCGGACGGGTATGGGGACACCGGGGAGCTGTTTTTT. It encodes CASSLSDGYGDTGELFF.

The chain links TRBV20-1 to TRBJ2-1, with D uncertain. Trimming shortened V by 2 bases and J by 8 bases, and 7 bases separated the two germline ends. This CDR3 region has 11 residues. Germline V gene data show CDR1 as DFQATT and CDR2 as SNEGSKA (reference sequence). CDR3 amino acids: CSARKVDEQFF. DNA for the CDR3: TGCAGTGCTAGAAAGGTCGATGAGCAGTTCTTC.

This clone was seen just once. This chain uses TRBV5-8 with TRBJ2-7, with D possibly matching TRBD2 (6 bases). Germline V CDR1 and CDR2: SGHTS, YDEGEE. There are 15 residues in the CDR3. The V end lost 4 bases, the J end lost 2 bases, and 16 bases lay between the germline ends. CDR3 nucleotide sequence: TGTGCCAGCAGCCATGGGACTTACAGAGCCTACGAGCAGTACTTC. Translated, it gives CASSHGTYRAYEQYF.

This clone occurred once. The CDR3 region is CASSKGLAWETQYF. The CDR3 DNA follows: TGTGCCAGCAGCAAGGGACTAGCGTGGGAGACCCAGTACTTC. The chain recombines TRBV6-1 with TRBJ2-5; TRBD2 matches at 10 bases. Germline lookup yields CDR1 MNHNS and CDR2 SASEGT. The CDR3 extends over 14 amino acids. V gave up 6 bases and J gave up 5 bases; unmatched junction bases: 6.

The chain carries TRBV19 and TRBJ1-1; D call uncertain. Trimming removed 4 bases at V and 0 bases at J, with 6 bases between. The V gene's germline CDR1 is LNHDA and CDR2 SQIVND (reference sequence). The CDR3 is made up of 13 amino acids. CDR3: CASSKTVNTEAFF. CDR3 in DNA: TGTGCCAGTAGTAAGACCGTGAACACTGAAGCTTTCTTT.

The chain employs TRBV5-6 and TRBJ2-5, with D perhaps matching TRBD1 (5 bases). The CDR3 contains 14 residues. V gave up 3 bases and J gave up 7 bases, with 16 bases separating them. The germline V gene encodes CDR1 SGHDT and CDR2 YYEEEE. The CDR3 DNA reads as TGTGCCAGCAGCTCCCTTACAGGTACCAGGACCCAGTACTTC. Translating it yields CASSSLTGTRTQYF.